Sequencing of this TCR beta chain was carried out in a study of blood T cell repertoires in COVID-19. J gave up 6 bases and V 5 bases, and 4 bases lay outside the gene matches. The CDR3 extends over 12 amino acids. TCRdb's table, derived via immunoSEQ multiplex PCR, lists solely in-frame clones and lacks some. Among approximately 290,000 clones listed, over 75% were seen once. The source of this sequence is a human donor with COVID-19, enrolled during active disease. The donor label of this sample is uncertain. Sequenced material: peripheral blood. V is TRBV12-3 or TRBV12-4 and J is TRBJ2-7; 7 nucleotides match TRBD1. For the CDR3, the DNA is TGTGCCAGCAGTGTACAGGGGTCCGAGCAGTACTTC. It encodes CASSVQGSEQYF.